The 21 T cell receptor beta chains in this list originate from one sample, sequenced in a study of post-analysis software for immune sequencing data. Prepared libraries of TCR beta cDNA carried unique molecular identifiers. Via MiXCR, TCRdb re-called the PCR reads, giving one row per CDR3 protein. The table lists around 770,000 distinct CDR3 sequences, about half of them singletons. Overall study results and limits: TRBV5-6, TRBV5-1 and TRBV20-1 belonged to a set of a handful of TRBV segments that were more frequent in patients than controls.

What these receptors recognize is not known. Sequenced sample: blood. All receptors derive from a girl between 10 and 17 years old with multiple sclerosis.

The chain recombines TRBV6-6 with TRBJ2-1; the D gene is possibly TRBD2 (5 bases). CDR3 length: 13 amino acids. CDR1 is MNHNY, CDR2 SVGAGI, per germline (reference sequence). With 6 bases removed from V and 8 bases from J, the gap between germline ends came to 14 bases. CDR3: CASSRLVGDEQFF. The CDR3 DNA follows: TGTGCCAGCAGCAGACTGGTCGGGGATGAGCAGTTCTTC.

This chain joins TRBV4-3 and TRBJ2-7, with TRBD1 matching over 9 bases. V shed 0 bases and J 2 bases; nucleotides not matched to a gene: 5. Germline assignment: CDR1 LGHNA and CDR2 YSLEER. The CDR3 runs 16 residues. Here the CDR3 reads CASSQDRDRGTYEQYF. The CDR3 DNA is TGCGCCAGCAGCCAAGATCGAGACAGGGGGACCTACGAGCAGTACTTC.

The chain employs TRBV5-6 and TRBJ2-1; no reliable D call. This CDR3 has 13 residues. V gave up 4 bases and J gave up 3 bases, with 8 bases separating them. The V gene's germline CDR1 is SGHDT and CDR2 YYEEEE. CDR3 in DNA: TGTGCCAGCAGCGTAGCCAACTACAATGAGCAGTTCTTC. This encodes CASSVANYNEQFF.

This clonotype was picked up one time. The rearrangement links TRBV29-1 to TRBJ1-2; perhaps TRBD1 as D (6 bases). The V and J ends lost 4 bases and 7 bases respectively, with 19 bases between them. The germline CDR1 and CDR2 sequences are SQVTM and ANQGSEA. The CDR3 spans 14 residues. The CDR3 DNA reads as TGCAGCGTTGCTTATGCAGGGGCTGACTGTGGCTACACCTTC. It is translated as CSVAYAGADCGYTF.

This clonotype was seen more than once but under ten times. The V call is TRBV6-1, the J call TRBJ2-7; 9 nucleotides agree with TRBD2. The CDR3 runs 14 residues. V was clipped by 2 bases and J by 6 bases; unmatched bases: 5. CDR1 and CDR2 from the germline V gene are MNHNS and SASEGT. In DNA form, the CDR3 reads TGTGCCAGCAGTGAATCAGCGGGAGGCCGCGAGCAGTACTTC. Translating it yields CASSESAGGREQYF.

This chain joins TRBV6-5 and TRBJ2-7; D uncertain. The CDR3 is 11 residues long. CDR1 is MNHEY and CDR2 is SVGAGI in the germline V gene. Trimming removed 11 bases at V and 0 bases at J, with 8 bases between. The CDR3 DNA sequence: TGTGCCTGCACCGGCTCCTACGAGCAGTACTTC. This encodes CACTGSYEQYF.

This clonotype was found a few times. CDR3 nucleotide sequence: TGTGCCAGCAGAGAGGGGGGGATTCCCTACGAGCAGTACTTC. It codes for CASREGGIPYEQYF. This chain joins TRBV6-5 and TRBJ2-7; tentatively, D is TRBD2 (7 bases). The CDR3 is made up of 14 amino acids. V lost 6 bases to trimming and J lost 2 bases, with 14 bases between them. Germline CDR1 MNHEY, CDR2 SVGAGI.

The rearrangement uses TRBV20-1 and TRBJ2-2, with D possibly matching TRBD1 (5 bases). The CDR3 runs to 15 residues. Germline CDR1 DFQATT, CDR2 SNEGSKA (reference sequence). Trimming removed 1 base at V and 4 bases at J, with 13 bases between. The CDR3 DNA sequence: TGCAGTGCTAGAGGAGCAGGGCGAATCACCGGGGAGCTGTTTTTT. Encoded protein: CSARGAGRITGELFF.

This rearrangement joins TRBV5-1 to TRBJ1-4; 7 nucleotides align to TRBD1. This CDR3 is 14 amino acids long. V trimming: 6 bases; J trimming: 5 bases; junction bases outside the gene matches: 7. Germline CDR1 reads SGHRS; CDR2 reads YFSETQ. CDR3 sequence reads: CASKLTGWNEKLFF. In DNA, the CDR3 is TGCGCCAGCAAACTGACAGGGTGGAATGAAAAACTGTTTTTT.

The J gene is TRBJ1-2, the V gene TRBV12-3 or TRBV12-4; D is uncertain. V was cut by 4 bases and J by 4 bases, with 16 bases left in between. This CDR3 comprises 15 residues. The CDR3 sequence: CASSYTVGIGYGYTF. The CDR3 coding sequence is TGTGCCAGCAGTTATACCGTAGGGATCGGCTATGGCTACACCTTC.

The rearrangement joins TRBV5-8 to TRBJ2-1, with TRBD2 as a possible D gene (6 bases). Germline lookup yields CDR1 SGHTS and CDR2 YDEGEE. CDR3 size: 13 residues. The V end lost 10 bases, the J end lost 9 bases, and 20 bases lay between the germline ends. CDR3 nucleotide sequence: TGTGCCGGGCGAAATCGGGGGATCGGTGAGCAGTTCTTC. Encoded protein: CAGRNRGIGEQFF.

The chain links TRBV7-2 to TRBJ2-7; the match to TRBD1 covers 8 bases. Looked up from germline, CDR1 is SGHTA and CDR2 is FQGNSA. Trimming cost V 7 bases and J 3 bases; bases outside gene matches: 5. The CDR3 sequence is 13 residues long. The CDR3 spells CASKPGQDYEQYF. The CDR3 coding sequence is TGTGCCAGCAAGCCGGGACAGGACTACGAGCAGTACTTC.

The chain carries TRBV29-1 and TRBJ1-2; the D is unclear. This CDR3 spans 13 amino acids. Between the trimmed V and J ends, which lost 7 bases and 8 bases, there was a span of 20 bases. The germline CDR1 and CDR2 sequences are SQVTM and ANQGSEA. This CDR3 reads CSDEVPSREGYTF. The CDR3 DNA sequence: TGCAGCGACGAAGTGCCCTCCCGCGAGGGCTACACCTTC.

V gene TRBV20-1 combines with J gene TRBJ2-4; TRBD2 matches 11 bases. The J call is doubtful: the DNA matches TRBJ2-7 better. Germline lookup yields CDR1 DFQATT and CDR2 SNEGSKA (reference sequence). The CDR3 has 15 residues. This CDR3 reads CSAFGGTSGSYEQYF. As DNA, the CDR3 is TGCAGTGCCTTCGGGGGGACTAGCGGTTCCTACGAGCAGTACTTC.

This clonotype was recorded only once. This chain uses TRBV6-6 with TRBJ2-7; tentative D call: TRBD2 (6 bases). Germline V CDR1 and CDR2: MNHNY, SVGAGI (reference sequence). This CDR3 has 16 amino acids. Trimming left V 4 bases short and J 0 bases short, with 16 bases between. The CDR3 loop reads CASSLGGPRTSYEQYF. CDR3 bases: TGTGCCAGCAGTTTGGGGGGACCCCGAACCTCCTACGAGCAGTACTTC.

CDR3 residues: CASSSSRQGARQETQYF. CDR3 DNA: TGTGCCAGCAGTTCCTCAAGACAGGGGGCTCGGCAAGAGACCCAGTACTTC. The chain is built from TRBV12-3 or TRBV12-4 and TRBJ2-5, with 10 bases aligning to TRBD1. Losses at the gene ends were 4 bases for V and 2 bases for J; bases not matched to a gene: 10. This CDR3 region has 17 residues.

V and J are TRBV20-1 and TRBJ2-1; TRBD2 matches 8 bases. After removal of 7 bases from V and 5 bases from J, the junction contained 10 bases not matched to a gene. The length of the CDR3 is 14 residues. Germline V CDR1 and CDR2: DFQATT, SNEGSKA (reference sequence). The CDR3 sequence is CSGELAGTNNEQFF. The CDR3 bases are TGCAGTGGGGAGTTAGCGGGGACCAACAATGAGCAGTTCTTC.

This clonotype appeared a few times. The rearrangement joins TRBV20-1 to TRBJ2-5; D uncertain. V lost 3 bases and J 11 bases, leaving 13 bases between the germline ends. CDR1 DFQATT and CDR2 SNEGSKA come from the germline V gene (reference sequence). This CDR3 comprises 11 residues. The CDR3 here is CSASPIGKQYF. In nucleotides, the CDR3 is TGCAGTGCTAGTCCGATAGGGAAGCAGTACTTC.

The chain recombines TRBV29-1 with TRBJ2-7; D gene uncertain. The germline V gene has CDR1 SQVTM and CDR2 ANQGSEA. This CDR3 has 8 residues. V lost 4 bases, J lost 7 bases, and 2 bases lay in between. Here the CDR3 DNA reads TGCAGCGTTGTAGAGCAGTACTTC. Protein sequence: CSVVEQYF.

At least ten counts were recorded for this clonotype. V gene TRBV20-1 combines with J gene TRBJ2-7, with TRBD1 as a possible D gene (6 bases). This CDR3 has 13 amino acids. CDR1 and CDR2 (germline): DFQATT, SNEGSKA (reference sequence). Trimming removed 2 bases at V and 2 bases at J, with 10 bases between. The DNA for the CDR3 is TGCAGTGCTAGAATGGACAGCGCCTACGAGCAGTACTTC. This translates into CSARMDSAYEQYF.

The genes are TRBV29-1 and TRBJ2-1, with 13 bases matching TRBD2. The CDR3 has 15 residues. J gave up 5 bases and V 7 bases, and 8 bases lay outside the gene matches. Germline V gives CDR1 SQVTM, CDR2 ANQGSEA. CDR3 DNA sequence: TGCAGCGACCTCCCCGGGACTAGCGGGAACAATGAGCAGTTCTTC. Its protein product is CSDLPGTSGNNEQFF.